One and the same sample provided the 32 T cell receptor beta chains below, sequenced in a study of blood T cell repertoires in COVID-19. TCRdb's table, derived via immunoSEQ multiplex PCR, lists solely in-frame clones and lacks some. The table records 250,000 to 300,000 clones, over 75% of them present only once. The sample was PBMCs or T cells enriched from blood (not recorded which). The receptors here all came from a man between 18 and 35 years old who had recovered from COVID-19.

This chain joins TRBV6-1 and TRBJ2-1; possibly TRBD2 for D (5 bases). Germline CDR1 is MNHNS and CDR2 is SASEGT. The V gene lost 0 bases and the J gene lost 2 bases, with 11 bases spanning the gap. The CDR3 covers 16 residues. CDR3 nucleotide sequence: TGTGCCAGCAGTGAAGCAGAGGGCTCCCCCTACAATGAGCAGTTCTTC. Its translation is CASSEAEGSPYNEQFF.

The V and J genes are TRBV3-1 (or the pseudogene TRBV3-2) and TRBJ1-1, with a weak D call TRBD1 (5 bases). Looked up from germline, CDR1 is LGHDT and CDR2 is YNNKEL (reference sequence). The CDR3 length is 13 residues. The ends were cut back, 0 bases at V and 3 bases at J, with 5 bases in the middle. CDR3 bases: TGTGCCAGCAGCCAAGACAGGGACACTGAAGCTTTCTTT. It codes for CASSQDRDTEAFF.

This sequence joins TRBV5-1 and TRBJ2-1, with D perhaps TRBD1 (5 bases). Trimming shortened V by 4 bases and J by 8 bases, and 7 bases separated the two germline ends. The CDR3 is 11 residues long. Per the germline V gene, CDR1 is SGHRS and CDR2 is YFSETQ. CDR3 loop: CASSMTDEQFF. The CDR3 DNA reads as TGCGCCAGCAGCATGACAGATGAGCAGTTCTTC.

The gene calls are TRBV5-4 and TRBJ2-3, with D possibly matching TRBD1 (6 bases). V shed 1 base and J shed 0 bases, with 21 bases lying between them. The CDR3 spans 19 residues. CDR1 SGHNT and CDR2 YYREEE come from the germline V gene (reference sequence). The CDR3 DNA reads as TGTGCCAGCAGCTTGATGAGTAGTTGGGGGCTGGAAAGCACAGATACGCAGTATTTT. Protein sequence: CASSLMSSWGLESTDTQYF.

The chain joins TRBV7-9 to TRBJ1-3; D is ambiguous. The CDR3 spans 14 residues. V was trimmed by 2 bases and J by 2 bases, leaving 7 bases between them. Germline CDR1 and CDR2: SEHNR and FQNEAQ (reference sequence). The CDR3 spells CASSLHRPGNTIYF. The CDR3 region has the DNA TGTGCCAGCAGCTTACACAGACCTGGAAACACCATATATTTT.

This sequence joins TRBV3-1 (or the pseudogene TRBV3-2) and TRBJ1-6; 9 nucleotides agree with TRBD1. From germline, CDR1 is LGHDT and CDR2 YNNKEL (reference sequence). Trimming removed 8 bases from V and 10 bases from J; junction bases left unmatched: 6. The CDR3 loop spans 13 amino acids. The CDR3 DNA sequence: TGTGCCAGCGGACAGGGGTTAGGATCACCCCTCCACTTT. Residues: CASGQGLGSPLHF.

The chain carries TRBV5-4 and TRBJ2-5; TRBD2 aligns across 10 bases. CDR1 is SGHNT and CDR2 is YYREEE in the germline V gene (reference sequence). The length of the CDR3 is 17 residues. Unmatched junction bases numbered 8, after V lost 2 bases and J lost 1 base. DNA of the CDR3: TGTGCCAGCAGCTTCTTGACTAGCGGGCTAAGCCAAGAGACCCAGTACTTC. Translation: CASSFLTSGLSQETQYF.

The chain is built from TRBV7-6 and TRBJ1-3; D is uncertain. The V gene's germline CDR1 is SGHVS and CDR2 FNYEAQ. The CDR3 totals 17 residues. V was shortened by 1 base and J by 0 bases, with 13 bases between the two germline ends. DNA of the CDR3: TGTGCCAGCAGCTTAGAAACAGCTACTTCCTCTGGAAACACCATATATTTT. Protein product: CASSLETATSSGNTIYF.

This chain uses TRBV30 with TRBJ1-4; 10 nucleotides agree with TRBD1. CDR3 length equals 15 residues. Germline CDR1 reads GTSNPN; CDR2 reads SVGIG (reference sequence). Trimming at V came to 3 bases and at J to 8 bases, leaving 9 bases not matched to a gene. The CDR3 DNA sequence: TGTGCCTGGAGCAAACCCGGGACAGGGGCCGAAAAACTGTTTTTT. This translates into CAWSKPGTGAEKLFF.

The chain is built from TRBV11-1 and TRBJ2-7; D might be TRBD1 (6 bases). Germline CDR1 reads SGHAT; CDR2 reads FQDESV (reference sequence). This CDR3 region has 15 residues. Trimming took 5 bases from V and 5 from J, leaving 19 bases between them. This CDR3 reads CASSPGHPLPHEQYF. DNA for the CDR3: TGTGCCAGCAGCCCGGGACACCCTCTACCCCACGAGCAGTACTTC.

The CDR3 DNA follows: TGTGCCAGCTCCCCGGGTCCAGGGATGAGCTCCTACGAGCAGTACTTC. This codes for CASSPGPGMSSYEQYF. The chain couples TRBV18 to TRBJ2-7; possibly TRBD1 for D (5 bases). The CDR3 is 16 residues long. Germline loops: CDR1 KGHSH, CDR2 LQKENI. The V end was cut by 6 bases, the J end by 0 bases, with 18 bases between.

The V gene is TRBV24-1, the J gene TRBJ2-1; D is ambiguous. V was cut by 2 bases and J by 0 bases, with 10 bases left in between. This CDR3 region has 16 residues. Germline CDR1 and CDR2: KGHDR and SFDVKD. The CDR3 reads CATSDSDRSSYNEQFF. In nucleotides, the CDR3 is TGTGCCACCAGTGATTCTGACCGGAGCTCCTACAATGAGCAGTTCTTC.

The chain uses TRBV11-2 and TRBJ1-5; 9 nucleotides match TRBD1. Germline trimming cut 3 bases from V and 0 bases from J; bases unmatched to any gene: 3. The CDR3 sequence is 16 residues long. CDR1 is SGHAT and CDR2 is FQNNGV in the germline V gene. The CDR3 region is CASSLGQGYSNQPQHF. As DNA, the CDR3 is TGTGCCAGCAGCTTGGGACAGGGATATAGCAATCAGCCCCAGCATTTT.

The chain's CDR3 is CASSLAGGLRSSYEQYF. In DNA form, the CDR3 reads TGTGCCAGCAGCTTAGCTGGGGGACTTCGAAGCTCCTACGAGCAGTACTTC. The chain links TRBV7-8 to TRBJ2-7; D might be TRBD2 (6 bases). Deletions cut 0 bases from V and 0 bases from J, with 15 bases between. From germline, CDR1 is SGHVS and CDR2 FQNEAQ. The CDR3 extends over 17 amino acids.

This clone has a single count. The V and J genes are TRBV11-2 and TRBJ2-2; TRBD1 is a possible D gene (5 bases). CDR1 and CDR2 (germline): SGHAT, FQNNGV. Deletions cut 4 bases from V and 1 base from J, with 10 bases between. The CDR3 is 15 residues long. CDR3 amino acids: CASSYRYQNTGELFF. The CDR3 nucleotides are TGTGCCAGCAGCTACAGGTATCAGAACACCGGGGAGCTGTTTTTT.

The chain is built from TRBV19 and TRBJ1-5, with TRBD1 identical over 7 bases. V shed 1 base, J shed 5 bases, and the junction held 5 bases outside the gene matches. Germline lookup yields CDR1 LNHDA and CDR2 SQIVND (reference sequence). The CDR3 has 15 amino acids. CDR3 sequence: CASSIAGTAYQPQHF. The CDR3 bases are TGTGCCAGTAGTATAGCAGGGACAGCCTATCAGCCCCAGCATTTT.

The chain has TRBV7-9 and TRBJ2-7; 10 nucleotides match TRBD2. The CDR3 has 16 residues. V was pared by 3 bases and J by 6 bases, with 11 bases of the junction left unmatched. Per germline, CDR1 SEHNR and CDR2 FQNEAQ (reference sequence). For the CDR3, the DNA is TGTGCCAGCAGCTTCCATCTCGGGACTAGCGCTGGCGAGCAGTACTTC. Amino acids: CASSFHLGTSAGEQYF.

The CDR3 DNA reads TGTGCCAGTAGTATAGATCTTCCTACGGGGGACCTCCCTTACTTGAGGAAACTGTTTTTT. Its translation: CASSIDLPTGDLPYLRKLFF. J is TRBJ1-4 and V is TRBV19, with D tentatively TRBD1 (5 bases). Trimming took off 0 bases at V and 11 bases at J, with 31 bases between the two ends. This CDR3 has 20 amino acids. The germline V gene encodes CDR1 LNHDA and CDR2 SQIVND (reference sequence).

This clone was seen only a few times. V gene TRBV12-3 or TRBV12-4 combines with J gene TRBJ1-2; 9 positions match TRBD1. The length of the CDR3 is 12 residues. The V segment lost 7 bases and the J segment 8 bases; nucleotides outside the gene matches: 5. Written as DNA, the CDR3 is TGTGCCAGCACCCGGACAGGGGTCGGCTACACCTTC. This codes for CASTRTGVGYTF.

V usage is TRBV4-1 and J usage is TRBJ2-7; D is possibly TRBD1 (6 bases). The germline V gene encodes CDR1 MGHRA and CDR2 YSYEKL. Between the trimmed V and J ends, which lost 2 bases and 3 bases, there was a span of 14 bases. The CDR3 runs to 15 residues. The CDR3 DNA reads as TGCGCCAGCAGCCAAACCGAACAGGGTAACTACGAGCAGTACTTC. Translation gives CASSQTEQGNYEQYF.

The chain is built from TRBV7-9 and TRBJ1-6; 12 bases match TRBD1. The V gene's germline CDR1 is SEHNR and CDR2 FQNEAQ (reference sequence). The length of the CDR3 is 15 residues. V was clipped by 5 bases and J by 11 bases; unmatched bases: 7. The CDR3 coding sequence is TGTGCCAGCAGCGCGGGGACAGGGGGCGCAACACCCCTCCACTTT. It is translated as CASSAGTGGATPLHF.

In the case of this clone: Distinct nucleotide sequences in the sample also encode this CDR3. The chain employs TRBV10-3 and TRBJ2-7; 11 bases fit TRBD2. Per the germline V gene, CDR1 is ENHRY and CDR2 is SYGVKD. This CDR3 is built from 14 residues. J lost 3 bases, V lost 6 bases, and 4 bases had no gene match. DNA for the CDR3: TGTGCCATCAGCGGGACTAGCGGAAACTACGAGCAGTACTTC. This translates into CAISGTSGNYEQYF.

The gene calls are TRBV2 and TRBJ2-7, with 11 bases identical to TRBD1. This CDR3 spans 15 amino acids. Germline lookup yields CDR1 SNHLY and CDR2 FYNNEI. Trimming cost V 5 bases and J 0 bases; bases outside gene matches: 3. The CDR3 region has the DNA TGTGCCAGCAGTCCCGGGACAGGGGGCTCCTACGAGCAGTACTTC. As protein: CASSPGTGGSYEQYF.

This chain joins TRBV12-3 or TRBV12-4 and TRBJ1-5; 8 nucleotides align to TRBD1. Unmatched junction bases numbered 3, after V lost 5 bases and J lost 6 bases. The CDR3 covers 13 residues. Written as DNA, the CDR3 is TGTGCCAGCAGTGGACAGGGTACTCAGCCCCAGCATTTT. It specifies CASSGQGTQPQHF.

V is TRBV7-9 and J is TRBJ1-1; 8 bases line up with TRBD1. Germline V gene lookup returns CDR1 SEHNR and CDR2 FQNEAQ (reference sequence). The CDR3 length is 14 residues. V lost 4 bases and J lost 1; bases outside the gene matches: 2. The CDR3, as DNA: TGTGCCAGCAGCTACGGACAGGGGAACACTGAAGCTTTCTTT. Its translation is CASSYGQGNTEAFF.

The chain carries TRBV4-1 and TRBJ1-1; D ambiguous. This CDR3 spans 17 amino acids. Germline CDR1 MGHRA, CDR2 YSYEKL. Trimming removed 4 bases at V and 1 base at J, with 19 bases between. This chain's CDR3 is CASSPEPGTNGNTEAFF. In nucleotides, the CDR3 is TGCGCCAGCAGCCCAGAACCGGGAACCAACGGGAACACTGAAGCTTTCTTT.

This chain uses TRBV7-8 with TRBJ1-6, with TRBD1 as a possible D gene (6 bases). The germline V gene encodes CDR1 SGHVS and CDR2 FQNEAQ. Trimming cost V 6 bases and J 7 bases, with 10 bases left between them. This CDR3 region has 13 residues. Here the CDR3 reads CASRGQPNSPLHF. The CDR3 bases are TGTGCCAGCAGAGGACAGCCAAATTCACCCCTCCACTTT.

The chain couples TRBV25-1 to TRBJ2-7, with TRBD1 matching over 7 bases. The CDR3 sequence is 12 residues long. From germline, CDR1 is MGHDK and CDR2 SYGVNS. V trimming: 6 bases; J trimming: 3 bases; junction bases outside the gene matches: 2. CDR3: CASRGQFYEQYF. The CDR3 coding sequence is TGTGCCAGCAGGGGACAGTTCTACGAGCAGTACTTC.

The genes are TRBV28 and TRBJ2-1; D remains ambiguous. This CDR3 has 16 amino acids. V was trimmed by 3 bases and J by 0 bases, leaving 12 bases between them. Germline CDR1 MDHEN, CDR2 SYDVKM. The CDR3 loop is CASSFLPLSSYNEQFF. For the CDR3, the DNA is TGTGCCAGCAGTTTTTTGCCGTTGAGCTCCTACAATGAGCAGTTCTTC.

The chain recombines TRBV30 with TRBJ2-1; 8 nucleotides match TRBD2. CDR1 GTSNPN and CDR2 SVGIG come from the germline V gene (reference sequence). Losses at the gene ends were 3 bases for V and 10 bases for J; bases not matched to a gene: 8. The CDR3 extends over 13 amino acids. For the CDR3, the DNA is TGTGCCTGGAGCAGCGGGAGAGCCTCCGAGCAGTTCTTC. It yields the protein CAWSSGRASEQFF.

In regard to this clone: At the DNA level, this CDR3 is encoded by other sequences in the same sample as well. The chain is built from TRBV7-9 and TRBJ1-5; a weak D match, TRBD1 (5 bases). Germline CDR1 SEHNR, CDR2 FQNEAQ (reference sequence). The CDR3 contains 14 residues. The ends were cut back, 1 base at V and 6 bases at J, with 10 bases in the middle. CDR3 region: CASSLGQGGQPQHF. The CDR3 region has the DNA TGTGCCAGCAGCTTAGGCCAGGGCGGTCAGCCCCAGCATTTT.

The chain links TRBV19 to TRBJ2-7; D not resolved. Per germline, CDR1 LNHDA and CDR2 SQIVND (reference sequence). V was trimmed by 1 base and J by 0 bases, leaving 7 bases between them. There are 14 residues in the CDR3. CDR3 nucleotide sequence: TGTGCCAGTAGTATAGTGAGTAACTCCTACGAGCAGTACTTC. It is translated as CASSIVSNSYEQYF.